This TCR beta chain was profiled in a study of blood T cell repertoires in COVID-19. The overall study: From T cells, B-cell-depleted T cells, or PBMCs came the material, which was cDNA or gDNA.

TCRdb keeps only in-frame clones here, not all; method: immunoSEQ multiplex PCR. In the table there are roughly 670,000 clones, 75% to 90% of which are singletons. Sequencing was carried out using peripheral blood. This receptor was obtained from a woman younger than 30 with acute or convalescent COVID-19.

DNA of the CDR3: TGTGCCAGCAGTGAAAGGGGAGGGGGCAATCAGCCCCAGCATTTT. It encodes CASSERGGGNQPQHF. The chain couples TRBV6-1 to TRBJ1-5; D is perhaps TRBD1 (5 bases). The CDR3 sequence is 15 residues long. Germline V gene sequence: CDR1 MNHNS, CDR2 SASEGT. The V end was cut by 2 bases, the J end by 2 bases, with 10 bases between.